This T cell receptor (beta chain) was identified during a study of shared clonotypes between healthy human individuals. In the study overall: Per donor, three plates held CD4 naive cells, three held CD4 memory, two held CD8 naive and one held CD8 memory.

Only in-frame clones appear in the TCRdb table, and some are missing; sequencing was by immunoSEQ multiplex PCR. The repertoire holds some 2,100,000 clones, 90% to 97% seen once, with roughly 0.13% in the top ten. V lost 4 bases and J lost 4; bases outside the gene matches: 0. Germline-derived CDR1 and CDR2 are SGHAT and FQNNGV. The CDR3 is made up of 12 amino acids. The sample consisted of naive CD4+ T cells sorted from blood. Noted subset: CD45RA+ positively selected. The receptor was isolated from a man between 18 and 29 years old in good health. V is TRBV11-2 and J is TRBJ2-5; 7 bases fit TRBD2. The CDR3 DNA is TGTGCCAGCAGCTGGGGGGGAGAGACCCAGTACTTC. Its protein product is CASSWGGETQYF.